The clone carrying this T cell receptor beta chain was seen more than once but under ten times. What it recognizes is unknown. The repertoire was sequenced with immunoSEQ multiplex PCR; TCRdb's copy has only in-frame clones and lacks some. The sample comprises approximately 74,000 clones, around 79% of which are singletons, and over 2.5% rests with the top ten. CD4+ T cells specific for antigen were expanded with viral peptide pools by the ViraFEST assay before sequencing. Having been cultured for roughly 10 days, the cells underwent CD4+ T cell isolation. According to the study, vaccine recipients showed no prior SARS-CoV-2 infection and negative nucleocapsid antibodies. This record comes from a study of vaccination effects on CD4 cells after COVID-19. With V trimmed by 0 bases and J by 4 bases, 3 bases remained unmatched. CDR3 length: 15 residues. CDR1 is SGHRS and CDR2 is YFSETQ in the germline V gene.

The sequence came from a human donor who received a COVID-19 vaccine. The material was CD4+ T cells from PBMCs cultured with HCoV-NL63 spike peptides, obtained before COVID-19 vaccination. The V call is TRBV5-1, the J call TRBJ2-1, with TRBD1 matching over 8 bases. The CDR3 region has the DNA TGCGCCAGCAGCTTGGAAGGGACAGGTTACAATGAGCAGTTCTTC. Amino acids: CASSLEGTGYNEQFF.